This TCR beta chain emerged from a study of regulatory T cells in long-lasting Graves disease. Investigators prepared the TCR beta libraries by applying iRepertoire HTBI primers and Arm-PCR of CDR3 regions. Each CDR3 protein gets one entry after TCRdb re-called the multiplex PCR reads with MiXCR. Of about 620,000 distinct CDR3 sequences listed, roughly 15% are singletons. Indicated time point: newly diagnosed GD, antithyroid drugs for less than 3 months. There was RNA extracted from PBMCs, and the TCR library was made from it. By American Thyroid Association guidelines, Graves' disease was diagnosed in the cohort. Separately, the same data were catalogued under a study of T cells in Graves' hyperthyroidism and ophthalmopathy.

The sample in question was peripheral blood mononuclear cells (PBMCs), obtained at new diagnosis, from a patient treated with antithyroid drugs. The source is a woman in her twenties or thirties with Graves disease.

CDR3 loop: CASSGVGGSYEQYF. CDR3 nucleotide sequence: TGTGCCAGCAGCGGAGTAGGGGGCTCCTACGAGCAGTACTTC. The gene calls are TRBV5-6 and TRBJ2-7; perhaps TRBD1 as D (6 bases). Trimming removed 4 bases at V and 0 bases at J, with 11 bases between. Germline loops: CDR1 SGHDT, CDR2 YYEEEE. This CDR3 comprises 14 residues.